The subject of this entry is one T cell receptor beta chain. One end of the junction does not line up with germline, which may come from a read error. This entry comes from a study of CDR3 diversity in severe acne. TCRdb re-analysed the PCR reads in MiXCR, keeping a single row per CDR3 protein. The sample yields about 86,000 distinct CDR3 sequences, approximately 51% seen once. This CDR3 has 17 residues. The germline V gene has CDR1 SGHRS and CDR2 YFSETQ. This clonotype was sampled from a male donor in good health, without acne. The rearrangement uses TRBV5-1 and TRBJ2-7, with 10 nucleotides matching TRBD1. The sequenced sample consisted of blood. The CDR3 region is CASSQDPGQGMTGELYF. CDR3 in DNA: TGCGCCAGCAGCCAAGATCCGGGACAGGGGATGACCGGGGAGCTGTACTTC. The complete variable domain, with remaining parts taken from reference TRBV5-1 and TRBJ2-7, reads KAGVTQTPRYLIKTRGQQVTLSCSPISGHRSVSWYQQTPGQGLQFLFEYFSETQRNKGNFPGRFSGRQFSNSRSEMNVSTLELGDSALYLCASSQDPGQGMTGELYFGPGTRLTVT.